This is a list of T cell receptor beta chains from one sample in a study of cytomegalovirus exposure and HLA in healthy donors. Clones were read by immunoSEQ multiplex PCR, and TCRdb kept only the in-frame ones, dropping some. The sample lists about 200,000 clones; around 82% were seen once. Specimen: PBMCs. The source is a woman aged 30 to 39 in good health and CMV-seronegative. Both conserved end residues are part of each CDR3. A D gene is named only where the DNA matches it firmly. Size values are once, few and many counts, or a class for expanded clones, and some rows have none.

D: TRBD2; size: NA; V: TRBV5-1; J: TRBJ2-1; DNA: TGCGCCAGCAGCTACCTAGCGGGGGGGTCCTACAATGAGCAGTTCTTC; CDR3: CASSYLAGGSYNEQFF
D: NA; size: NA; V: TRBV7-8; J: TRBJ2-3; DNA: TGTGCCAGCAGCTTAGGGGCAAGCACAGATACGCAGTATTTT; CDR3: CASSLGASTDTQYF
D: NA; size: NA; V: TRBV21-1; J: TRBJ2-1; DNA: TGTGCCAGCAGCAGACTAGGGAATGAGCAGTTCTTC; CDR3: CASSRLGNEQFF
D: TRBD1; size: NA; V: TRBV2; J: TRBJ1-1; DNA: TGTGCCAGCAGCAGACAGGGGGGGGACACTGAAGCTTTCTTT; CDR3: CASSRQGGDTEAFF
D: NA; size: few; V: TRBV6-5; J: TRBJ1-6; DNA: TGTGCCAGCAGTTACTTTTCAGGGGTCAATTCACCCCTCCACTTT; CDR3: CASSYFSGVNSPLHF
D: NA; size: NA; V: TRBV9; J: TRBJ2-6; DNA: TGTGCCAGCAGCTTTGACAGGTCTGGGGCCAACGTCCTGACTTTC; CDR3: CASSFDRSGANVLTF
D: TRBD1; size: NA; V: TRBV5-1; J: TRBJ1-6; DNA: TGCGCCAGCAGCTTGGGGTCCACAGGGGGTTCACCCCTCCACTTT; CDR3: CASSLGSTGGSPLHF
D: NA; size: NA; V: TRBV11-2; J: TRBJ1-2; DNA: TGTGCCAGCAGCTCACAGGGCTATGGCTACACCTTC; CDR3: CASSSQGYGYTF
D: TRBD1; size: once; V: TRBV2; J: TRBJ2-7; DNA: TGTGCCAGCTCGGGGACAGGGGGTGACTACGAGCAGTACTTC; CDR3: CASSGTGGDYEQYF
D: NA; size: NA; V: TRBV28; J: TRBJ1-1; DNA: TGTGCCAGCATCCACCCCCTGGGTAGCAACACTGAAGCTTTCTTT; CDR3: CASIHPLGSNTEAFF
D: TRBD2; size: NA; V: TRBV28; J: TRBJ2-3; DNA: TGTGCCAGCAGTTTTCTCGCGGGAGGAGCAGATACGCAGTATTTT; CDR3: CASSFLAGGADTQYF
D: TRBD2; size: once; V: TRBV7-6; J: TRBJ2-4; DNA: TGTGCCAGCAGCTTAACTGAACTAGCGGGAGACATTCAGTACTTC; CDR3: CASSLTELAGDIQYF
D: NA; size: medium-sized; V: TRBV4-2; J: TRBJ2-7; DNA: TGTGCCAGCAGCCAAGATAGGGGCCCAGCCTACGAGCAGTACTTC; CDR3: CASSQDRGPAYEQYF
D: NA; size: NA; V: TRBV27; J: TRBJ2-5; DNA: TGTACCAGCAGTTTAGTTGTTTCGGAGACCCAGTACTTC; CDR3: CTSSLVVSETQYF
D: NA; size: NA; V: TRBV28; J: TRBJ1-6; DNA: TGTGCCAGCAGCCGGGAATTATCACCCCTCCACTTT; CDR3: CASSRELSPLHF
D: TRBD1; size: NA; V: TRBV27; J: TRBJ2-7; DNA: TGTGCCAGCGGCGGACAGGCCTGTAAGCAGTACTTC; CDR3: CASGGQACKQYF
D: NA; size: NA; V: TRBV7-9; J: TRBJ2-2; DNA: TGTGCCAGCAGCCCCCAAGGGGCGGTTAAGAACACCGGGGAGCTGTTTTTT; CDR3: CASSPQGAVKNTGELFF
D: NA; size: few; V: TRBV13; J: TRBJ2-4; DNA: TGTGCCAGCAGCTTAGCCGGGGGAGCAAACATTCAGTACTTC; CDR3: CASSLAGGANIQYF
D: TRBD2; size: NA; V: TRBV27; J: TRBJ2-1; DNA: TGTGCCAGCAGTTATGCCGCGGGAGTGTTCTACAATGAGCAGTTCTTC; CDR3: CASSYAAGVFYNEQFF
D: NA; size: once; V: TRBV9; J: TRBJ2-1; DNA: TGTGCCAGCAGCGCTAACAGTGACGTGGGTCGGGGGCAGTTCTTC; CDR3: CASSANSDVGRGQFF
D: NA; size: few; V: TRBV6-6; J: TRBJ1-4; DNA: TGTGCCACCCAAGGGACATTTTATGAAAAACTGTTTTTT; CDR3: CATQGTFYEKLFF
D: NA; size: NA; V: TRBV7-9; J: TRBJ1-1; DNA: TGTGCCAGCAGCTTTATTAATCAGTTTGAAGCTTTCTTT; CDR3: CASSFINQFEAFF
D: TRBD2; size: once; V: TRBV28; J: TRBJ2-7; DNA: TGTGCCAGCAGAGTAGCGGGAGGAACCTACGAGCAGTACTTC; CDR3: CASRVAGGTYEQYF
D: TRBD1; size: NA; V: TRBV2; J: TRBJ2-4; DNA: TGTGCCAGCAGTTTGGGGACAGGGGGCGTCACAAACATTCAGTACTTC; CDR3: CASSLGTGGVTNIQYF
D: NA; size: NA; V: TRBV5-6; J: TRBJ1-4; DNA: TGTGCCAGCAGCTTCTACTCGAGAACTAATGAAAAACTGTTTTTT; CDR3: CASSFYSRTNEKLFF
D: NA; size: NA; V: TRBV30; J: TRBJ1-2; DNA: TGTGCCTGGAGTGTTCGGTCAGGCGGAGAAATAGACTATGGCTACCCCTTC; CDR3: CAWSVRSGGEIDYGYPF
D: TRBD2; size: NA; V: TRBV28; J: TRBJ2-3; DNA: TGTGCCAGCAGTTCATTGACTAGCGGGATTTCCACAGATACGCAGTATTTT; CDR3: CASSSLTSGISTDTQYF
D: TRBD2; size: NA; V: TRBV15; J: TRBJ2-7; DNA: TGTGCCACCAGCAGAGATCTCCGGGAGGGAGACGAGCAGTACTTC; CDR3: CATSRDLREGDEQYF
D: NA; size: NA; V: TRBV7-9; J: TRBJ1-1; DNA: TGTGCCAGCAGTCCCGCGCCGGACAGACAAGCTTTCTTT; CDR3: CASSPAPDRQAFF
D: NA; size: NA; V: TRBV4-2; J: TRBJ1-2; DNA: TGTGCCAGCAGCCAAGGAACAGGGCGGGACTATGGCTACCCCTTC; CDR3: CASSQGTGRDYGYPF
D: TRBD2; size: NA; V: TRBV6-4; J: TRBJ2-3; DNA: TGTGCCAGCAGCAATCTGGAAGCAGCGGGAGGGCCCCCAGATACGCAGTATTTT; CDR3: CASSNLEAAGGPPDTQYF
D: NA; size: NA; V: TRBV7-2; J: TRBJ1-5; DNA: TGTGCCAGCAGCTTATCCCGTTTCGGGCCCCAGCATTTT; CDR3: CASSLSRFGPQHF
D: NA; size: NA; V: TRBV4-1; J: TRBJ1-1; DNA: TGCGCCAGCAGCCCAAGAGGAGAGACGGCGAACACTGAAGCTTTCTTT; CDR3: CASSPRGETANTEAFF
D: TRBD1; size: NA; V: TRBV7-2; J: TRBJ2-4; DNA: TGTGCCAGCAGCAAAGACAGGGTTCTAGCCAAAAACATTCAGTACTTC; CDR3: CASSKDRVLAKNIQYF
D: TRBD1; size: NA; V: TRBV5-6; J: TRBJ2-7; DNA: TGTGCCAGCAGCTACGGGACAGGGGGCTACGAGCAGTACTTC; CDR3: CASSYGTGGYEQYF
D: TRBD2; size: NA; V: TRBV5-1; J: TRBJ2-1; DNA: TGCGCCAGCAGCTTAGCGGGAGTTGTCAATGAGCAGTTCTTC; CDR3: CASSLAGVVNEQFF
D: TRBD2; size: few; V: TRBV4-1; J: TRBJ2-1; DNA: TGCGCCAGCAGCCAAGATTGGGCACTAGCGGGAGGTAATGAGCAGTTCTTC; CDR3: CASSQDWALAGGNEQFF
D: NA; size: few; V: TRBV19; J: TRBJ1-4; DNA: TGTGCCAGTAGTATACGGTACCTCCCGAATGAAAAACTGTTTTTT; CDR3: CASSIRYLPNEKLFF
D: TRBD1; size: NA; V: TRBV6-6; J: TRBJ2-7; DNA: TGTGCCAGCAGTGACCGCGGGACAGGGTGCGAGCAGTACTTC; CDR3: CASSDRGTGCEQYF
D: NA; size: NA; V: TRBV5-1; J: TRBJ2-7; DNA: TGCGCCAGCAGCTTGGTTACAGGCGTAACCTACGAGCAGTACTTC; CDR3: CASSLVTGVTYEQYF
D: NA; size: NA; V: TRBV5-1; J: TRBJ2-5; DNA: TGCGCCAGCAGCTATCGCAGCCAAGAGACCCAGTACTTC; CDR3: CASSYRSQETQYF
D: NA; size: NA; V: TRBV5-6; J: TRBJ2-7; DNA: TGTGCCAGCAGCTCCGAAGGTGCGGAGTTCTCCTACGAGCAGTACTTC; CDR3: CASSSEGAEFSYEQYF
D: NA; size: once; V: TRBV6-1; J: TRBJ1-6; DNA: TGTGCCAGCAGGACAAATAATTCACCCCTCCACTTT; CDR3: CASRTNNSPLHF
D: TRBD1; size: NA; V: TRBV7-2; J: TRBJ1-3; DNA: TGTGCCAGCAGCCTGACAGGGGGCTCTGGAAACACCATATATTTT; CDR3: CASSLTGGSGNTIYF
D: NA; size: NA; V: TRBV21-1; J: TRBJ2-2; DNA: TGTGCCAGCAGGCCACAGGGACCGGGCACCGGGGAGCTGTTTTTT; CDR3: CASRPQGPGTGELFF
D: TRBD2; size: NA; V: TRBV28; J: TRBJ2-3; DNA: TGTGCCAGCAGTCTAACTAGCGGGAGGAAGACAGATACGCAGTATTTT; CDR3: CASSLTSGRKTDTQYF
D: NA; size: NA; V: TRBV5-1; J: TRBJ1-6; DNA: TGCGCCAGCAGCTTGGCACAGGCGATTGGTTCACCCCTCCACTTT; CDR3: CASSLAQAIGSPLHF
D: NA; size: NA; V: TRBV9; J: TRBJ2-3; DNA: TGTGCCAGCAGCGTAGTTGGCCACCGCACAGATACGCAGTATTTT; CDR3: CASSVVGHRTDTQYF
D: TRBD2; size: NA; V: TRBV27; J: TRBJ2-7; DNA: TGTGCCAGCAGTTTATTGGGACTACCGAGCCACGAGCAGTACTTC; CDR3: CASSLLGLPSHEQYF
D: NA; size: NA; V: TRBV23-1; J: TRBJ2-5; DNA: TGCGCCAGCAGTCAACGCATAGCCCTGGGGAGTGAGACCCAGTACTTC; CDR3: CASSQRIALGSETQYF
D: TRBD1; size: NA; V: TRBV6-5; J: TRBJ2-2; DNA: TGTGCCAGCAGTCCTGGACAGGGTAATGTCGGGGAGCTGTTTTTT; CDR3: CASSPGQGNVGELFF
D: NA; size: NA; V: TRBV19; J: TRBJ1-2; DNA: TGTGCCAGTAGTGACGGGTCCTGGCAATATGGCTACACCTTC; CDR3: CASSDGSWQYGYTF
D: NA; size: NA; V: TRBV4-1; J: TRBJ1-5; DNA: TGCGCCAGCAGCCAGGGACATTATAGCAATCAGCCCCAGCATTTT; CDR3: CASSQGHYSNQPQHF
D: TRBD2; size: NA; V: TRBV19; J: TRBJ2-7; DNA: TGTGCCAGTAGCATTAGCGGGAGGGCCCACGAGCAGTACTTC; CDR3: CASSISGRAHEQYF
D: NA; size: NA; V: TRBV5-6; J: TRBJ1-5; DNA: TGTGCCAGCAGCTTGGGAGGGTCAAATCAGCCCCAGCATTTT; CDR3: CASSLGGSNQPQHF
D: NA; size: once; V: TRBV27; J: TRBJ2-3; DNA: TGTGCCAGCAGTCAGTTCTGGACAGATACGCAGTATTTT; CDR3: CASSQFWTDTQYF
D: TRBD1; size: NA; V: TRBV6-6; J: TRBJ1-2; DNA: TGTGCCAGCAGCCCCATAACTCCGGGACAGCGACTCGGCTACACCTTC; CDR3: CASSPITPGQRLGYTF
D: NA; size: NA; V: TRBV15; J: TRBJ1-3; DNA: TGTGCCACCAGACAGGCCTCTGGAAACACCATATATTTT; CDR3: CATRQASGNTIYF